The rows below give T cell receptor beta chains drawn from one sample of a study of blood T cells in healthy people across ages. Via MiXCR, TCRdb re-called the 5' RACE reads, giving one row per CDR3 protein. The sample has 1,500,000 or so distinct CDR3 sequences, roughly 43% seen once; the top ten hold 4%. The sample consisted of blood. The receptors come from a woman between 18 and 30 years old in good health. The CDR3 runs from the conserved cysteine through the conserved F or W. The D gene is left open where the match is weak. Rows may omit the clone size; those that give it use once, few, many or a size class.

J gene,D gene,CDR3 length,clone size,V gene,CDR3 protein,CDR3 DNA
TRBJ2-3,-,16,-,TRBV27,CASSPLGSYTTDTQYF,TGTGCCAGCAGTCCCTTGGGCAGCTATACGACGGATACGCAGTATTTT
TRBJ2-4,-,17,-,TRBV21-1,CAGTILPDRGELYKQYF,TGTGCCGGTACCATACTGCCGGACAGGGGCGAACTTTACAAGCAGTACTTC
TRBJ2-2,-,12,-,TRBV30,CAWKGNTGELFF,TGTGCCTGGAAGGGGAACACCGGGGAGCTGTTTTTT
TRBJ2-1,-,14,-,TRBV18,CASSPRQVIDEQFF,TGTGCCAGCTCACCCCGTCAGGTAATCGATGAGCAGTTCTTC
TRBJ1-2,TRBD1,18,few,TRBV11-1,CASSFSRGRTGTNYGYTF,TGTGCCAGCAGCTTCTCCAGGGGGAGGACTGGAACTAACTATGGCTACACCTTC
TRBJ1-4,-,15,-,TRBV10-2,CASSKTGKANEKLFF,TGCGCCAGCAGTAAGACAGGAAAAGCTAATGAAAAACTGTTTTTT
TRBJ2-7,TRBD2,15,-,TRBV29-1,CSAQLAGRSYNEQYF,TGCAGCGCCCAACTAGCGGGACGCTCCTACAATGAGCAGTACTTC
TRBJ1-2,-,12,-,TRBV28,CASSFWIYGYTF,TGTGCCAGCAGTTTCTGGATCTATGGCTACACCTTC
TRBJ1-2,-,14,few,TRBV7-2,CASTTGGMSYGYTF,TGTGCCAGCACCACCGGGGGGATGAGCTATGGCTACACCTTC
TRBJ2-7,TRBD1,15,-,TRBV6-5,CASSYSGTGSNEQYF,TGTGCCAGCAGTTACTCCGGGACAGGGTCGAACGAGCAGTACTTC
TRBJ2-7,TRBD1,14,-,TRBV4-1,CASSQGTGWDEQYF,TGCGCCAGCAGCCAAGGGACAGGGTGGGACGAGCAGTACTTC
TRBJ2-6,-,15,many,TRBV7-8,CASSLRSSGANVLTF,TGTGCCAGCAGCTTAAGGAGCTCTGGGGCCAACGTCCTGACTTTC
TRBJ2-1,TRBD2,14,few,TRBV25-1,CASSPAGGNNEQFF,TGTGCCAGCAGCCCAGCGGGGGGGAACAATGAGCAGTTCTTC
TRBJ2-1,-,16,few,TRBV25-1,CASSDGGTESYNEQFF,TGTGCCAGCAGTGACGGGGGGACAGAGTCCTACAATGAGCAGTTCTTC
TRBJ2-1,-,14,many,TRBV13,CASSFRLAYNEQFF,TGTGCCAGCAGCTTCCGACTAGCCTACAATGAGCAGTTCTTC